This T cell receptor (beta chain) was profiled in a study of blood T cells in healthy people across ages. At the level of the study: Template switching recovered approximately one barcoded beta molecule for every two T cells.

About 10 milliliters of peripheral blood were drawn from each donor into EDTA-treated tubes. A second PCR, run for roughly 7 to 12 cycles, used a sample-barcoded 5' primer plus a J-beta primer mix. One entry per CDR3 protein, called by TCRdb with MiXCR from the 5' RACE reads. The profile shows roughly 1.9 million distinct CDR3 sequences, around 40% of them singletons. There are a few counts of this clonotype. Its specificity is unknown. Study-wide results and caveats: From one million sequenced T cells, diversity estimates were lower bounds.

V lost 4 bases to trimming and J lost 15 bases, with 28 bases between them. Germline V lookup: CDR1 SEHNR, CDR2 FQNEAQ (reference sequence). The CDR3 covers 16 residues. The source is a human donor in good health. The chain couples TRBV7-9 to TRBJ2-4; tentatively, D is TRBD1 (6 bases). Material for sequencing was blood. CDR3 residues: CASSSDLDSPSYERYF. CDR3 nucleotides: TGTGCCAGCAGCTCCGACTTGGACAGCCCATCCTACGAGCGGTACTTC.